A selection of T cell receptor beta chains follows, all from one sample in a study of blood T cell repertoires in COVID-19. The repertoire was sequenced with immunoSEQ multiplex PCR; TCRdb's copy has only in-frame clones and lacks some. The sample yields some 29,000 clones, about 80% seen once. The sequencing sample was made of peripheral blood. The receptors derive from a woman between 65 and 79 years old with acute or convalescent COVID-19. Each CDR3 is given with its conserved first and last residue. Fields, in order: V gene, clone size, D gene, J gene, CDR3 DNA, CDR3 protein. D genes are given only for firm matches. Expanded clones are given a class, and other clones once, few, many or no size at all.

>TRBV18|-|TRBD1|TRBJ2-7
TGTGCCAGCTCACTAGGACAGGGGACGGCGCAGTACTTC
CASSLGQGTAQYF
>TRBV2|-|TRBD2|TRBJ2-4
TGTGCCAGCAGTTTTCGACTAGCGGGAGTGACAAAAAACATTCAGTACTTC
CASSFRLAGVTKNIQYF
>TRBV24-1|-|-|TRBJ2-5
TGTGCCACCAGTGATTTACAGCGGGAGACCCAGTACTTC
CATSDLQRETQYF
>TRBV24-1|few|-|TRBJ2-7
TGTGCCACCAGTGATTCCGCTAGCGCGGTGGACGAGCAGTACTTC
CATSDSASAVDEQYF
>TRBV11-2|once|TRBD2|TRBJ2-3
TGTGCCAGCAGCTCCCCTGACTGGGGGAGGGCCGGGAGAGATACGCAGTATTTT
CASSSPDWGRAGRDTQYF
>TRBV9|-|TRBD2|TRBJ2-1
TGTGCCAGCAGCGTAGGGCCTGGCGGGAGCGGGGGGTATGAGCAGTTCTTC
CASSVGPGGSGGYEQFF
>TRBV7-2|few|-|TRBJ1-6
TGTGCCAGCAGCTTAGAGGGGTGGGCCTCCTATAATTCACCCCTCCACTTT
CASSLEGWASYNSPLHF
>TRBV3-1/TRBV3-2|-|TRBD2|TRBJ2-1
TGTGCCAGCAGCCACAGACTAGCGGGGGTGAATGAGCAGTTCTTC
CASSHRLAGVNEQFF
>TRBV25-1|-|-|TRBJ1-3
TGTGCCAGCAGTGAGCACAGGTACGGAAACACCATATATTTT
CASSEHRYGNTIYF
>TRBV5-6|few|-|TRBJ2-2
TGTGCCAGCAGCTGGGGGTTGTTCGGCAGGGGAACCGGGGAGCTGTTTTTT
CASSWGLFGRGTGELFF
>TRBV11-2|-|-|TRBJ2-5
TGTGCCAGCAGCCCTGGGACTTCTAAAGAGACCCAGTACTTC
CASSPGTSKETQYF
>TRBV7-3|-|-|TRBJ2-5
TGTGCCAGCAGCTTAAACCGGGGAGGAGGAGAGACCCAGTACTTC
CASSLNRGGGETQYF
>TRBV6-2/TRBV6-3|once|-|TRBJ2-1
TGTGCCAGCAGTTACCTTGACAGGTCCTACAATGAGCAGTTCTTC
CASSYLDRSYNEQFF
>TRBV5-5|-|TRBD1|TRBJ2-7
TGTGCCAGCAGCCCCGCGCAGCGACAGGGGGCTTACGAGCAGTACTTC
CASSPAQRQGAYEQYF
>TRBV28|-|-|TRBJ2-1
TGTGCCAGCAGTTTAGCTAGGGGCGATGAGCAGTTCTTC
CASSLARGDEQFF
>TRBV5-1|-|-|TRBJ1-1
TGCGCCAGCAGCTTGGCCGGGTTGGCAGGGATGAACACTGAAGCTTTCTTT
CASSLAGLAGMNTEAFF
>TRBV27|-|-|TRBJ1-1
TGTGCCAGCAGTTTATGGGGGGACCTGAGAACTGAAGCTTTCTTT
CASSLWGDLRTEAFF
>TRBV27|few|-|TRBJ1-6
TGTGCCAGCAGTTTAGGGCAGCAAAATAATTCACCCCTCCACTTT
CASSLGQQNNSPLHF
>TRBV28|-|TRBD2|TRBJ2-5
TGTGCCAGCAGTTTATGGAGGGCGGGAGAAGACCAAGAGACCCAGTACTTC
CASSLWRAGEDQETQYF
>TRBV9|-|-|TRBJ2-1
TGTGCCAGTGAAGCGCTCCCCCCCGAGCAGTTCTTC
CASEALPPEQFF
>TRBV29-1|-|-|TRBJ2-1
TGCAGCGTTGACCAGGGACTCTCCTACAATGAGCAGTTCTTC
CSVDQGLSYNEQFF
>TRBV6-2/TRBV6-3|-|-|TRBJ2-2
TGTGCCAGCAGTTACTCTCTGGCGGGCGCGAACACCGGGGAGCTGTTTTTT
CASSYSLAGANTGELFF
>TRBV10-3|-|TRBD2|TRBJ2-1
TGTGCCATCAGTGGGGCCCGACTAGCGGGTCGGAATGAGCAGTTCTTC
CAISGARLAGRNEQFF
>TRBV5-8|-|-|TRBJ1-1
TGTGCCAGCAGCCTCCGGGGGGCCGGCTCCATGAACACTGAAGCTTTCTTT
CASSLRGAGSMNTEAFF
>TRBV11-2|-|TRBD1|TRBJ1-3
TGTGCCAGCAGCTTCGGGACAGTCGGAAACACCATATATTTT
CASSFGTVGNTIYF
>TRBV9|-|-|TRBJ2-7
TGTGCCAGCAGCGTAGGGCGAGGATCCGAGCAGTACTTC
CASSVGRGSEQYF
>TRBV7-9|few|-|TRBJ1-2
TGTGCCAGCAGCTCGGGATCCCCTTGGGGCTACACCTTC
CASSSGSPWGYTF
>TRBV3-1/TRBV3-2|-|-|TRBJ1-6
TGTGCCAGCAGCACACAAAGCTCCTATAATTCACCCCTCCACTTT
CASSTQSSYNSPLHF
>TRBV4-3|-|TRBD2|TRBJ2-1
TGCGCCAGCAGCCAAGAGGAGCGGGGTCCCTACAATGAGCAGTTCTTC
CASSQEERGPYNEQFF
>TRBV11-2|once|-|TRBJ1-1
TGTGCCAGCAGCCTTGGAGTGAACACTGAAGCTTTCTTT
CASSLGVNTEAFF
>TRBV9|few|-|TRBJ1-2
TGTGCCAGCAGCCCAGCTAACTATGGCTACACCTTC
CASSPANYGYTF
>TRBV27|-|TRBD2|TRBJ2-7
TGTGCCAGCAGCGAGACTAGCTCTGGTTACGAGCAGTACTTC
CASSETSSGYEQYF
>TRBV5-1|-|TRBD1|TRBJ2-5
TGCGCCAGCAGCCTAGGGACAGGGGAAGAGACCCAGTACTTC
CASSLGTGEETQYF
>TRBV9|-|-|TRBJ2-3
TGTGCCAGCAGCGTAGCTGAGGTCACAGATACGCAGTATTTT
CASSVAEVTDTQYF
>TRBV27|-|TRBD1|TRBJ1-6
TGTGCCAGCAGTGCGGGACAGGGGGGAAATTCACCCCTCCACTTT
CASSAGQGGNSPLHF
>TRBV4-2|-|TRBD1|TRBJ1-2
TGTGCCAGCAGCGAGGGACAGGCAACTAACTATGGCTACACCTTC
CASSEGQATNYGYTF
>TRBV19|medium-sized|TRBD1|TRBJ2-7
TGTGCCAGCAGAGACAGGGGGCATCCCTACGAGCAGTACTTC
CASRDRGHPYEQYF
>TRBV5-4|-|TRBD1|TRBJ2-5
TGTGCCAGCAGCTTCTCAGGGGGCGTCGAGACCCAGTACTTC
CASSFSGGVETQYF
>TRBV30|-|-|TRBJ1-3
TGTGCCTGGGCAAGCTCGGGATTCTCTGGAAACACCATATATTTT
CAWASSGFSGNTIYF
>TRBV19|-|TRBD2|TRBJ2-1
TGTGCCAGTAGTATCCGGACTAGCGGGAGCGGGTTAGGTGCGCAATATGAGCAGTTCTTC
CASSIRTSGSGLGAQYEQFF
>TRBV5-6|-|TRBD1|TRBJ1-1
TGTGCCAGCAGCTTAGGACAGGGGGCCCCTATGAACACTGAAGCTTTCTTT
CASSLGQGAPMNTEAFF
>TRBV28|-|TRBD1|TRBJ2-7
TGTGCCAGCACCGTGACAGGGGGAGACGAGCAGTACTTC
CASTVTGGDEQYF
>TRBV28|-|TRBD2|TRBJ2-3
TGTGCCAGCAGTTTAGGGACTAGCCTTCCAGATACGCAGTATTTT
CASSLGTSLPDTQYF
>TRBV24-1|-|-|TRBJ2-5
TGTGCCACCAGTGATTCCAACAGGGTAGAGACCCAGTACTTC
CATSDSNRVETQYF
>TRBV12-3/TRBV12-4|-|-|TRBJ2-4
TGTGCCAGCAGTTCTTTAGCCAAAAACATTCAGTACTTC
CASSSLAKNIQYF
>TRBV6-6|-|-|TRBJ2-5
TGTGCCAGCAGTTCCGGGAGCAACCTGGAGACCCAGTACTTC
CASSSGSNLETQYF
>TRBV2|-|-|TRBJ1-4
TGTGCCAGCAACGTTCAGCGGGGAAATGAAAAACTGTTTTTT
CASNVQRGNEKLFF
>TRBV28|-|-|TRBJ1-3
TGTGCCAGCAGTTTATACGCAGGTGGAAACACCATATATTTT
CASSLYAGGNTIYF
>TRBV28|-|-|TRBJ1-5
TGTGCCAGCAGTCCTTCCTCGACGGGGCAGCCCCAGCATTTT
CASSPSSTGQPQHF
>TRBV7-9|-|-|TRBJ2-7
TGTGCCAGCAGCTTACAGGGATACGAGCAGTACTTC
CASSLQGYEQYF
>TRBV27|once|TRBD1|TRBJ2-1
TGTGCCAGCAGGGGCGGACAGGGGATGTACAATGAGCAGTTCTTC
CASRGGQGMYNEQFF
>TRBV9|-|TRBD2|TRBJ2-5
TGTGCCAGCTCGGTAGCGGGGGGGGAAGAGACCCAGTACTTC
CASSVAGGEETQYF
>TRBV28|-|TRBD1|TRBJ1-5
TGTGCCAGCAGTACACAGGGGGAAAATCAGCCCCAGCATTTT
CASSTQGENQPQHF
>TRBV7-9|few|-|TRBJ1-6
TGTGCCAGCAGCCCCTCGGAGAGGCCGAATTCACCCCTCCACTTT
CASSPSERPNSPLHF
>TRBV5-1|-|-|TRBJ2-5
TGCGCCAGCAGCTTCCTACAGAAACAAGAGACCCAGTACTTC
CASSFLQKQETQYF
>TRBV14|-|TRBD2|TRBJ2-5
TGTGCCAGCAGCCAGGGACTAGCGGGGGCAGAGACCCAGTACTTC
CASSQGLAGAETQYF
>TRBV19|-|-|TRBJ1-2
TGTGCCAGTAGTCAAGGAACAGGGATAGAGGGCTACACCTTC
CASSQGTGIEGYTF
>TRBV11-2|-|TRBD1|TRBJ1-1
TGTGCCAGCAGCCCCGGACAGGGGTGGGAAGCTTTCTTT
CASSPGQGWEAFF